This T cell receptor (beta chain) comes out of a study of blood T cell repertoires in COVID-19. Across the study: Nucleic acid was either cDNA or gDNA, and it came from T cells, B-cell-depleted T cells, or PBMCs.

V lost 1 base and J lost 6, with 9 bases in between. The germline V gene encodes CDR1 PRHDT and CDR2 FYEKMQ (reference sequence). CDR3 length: 13 residues. Study processing details: Amplification with reference gene primers provided the estimates of nucleated cell counts. The assay was immunoSEQ multiplex PCR, and TCRdb's table has in-frame clones only and misses some. From that table come the V and J calls and clone size; the DNA was used to work out D and trimming. The table records about 29,000 clones, 75% to 90% of them present only once. The chain combines TRBV13 with TRBJ1-2; D is ambiguous. Sequencing input: peripheral blood. The receptor's source is a man older than 75 with acute or convalescent COVID-19. CDR3 sequence reads: CASSLAAADGYTF. In DNA, the CDR3 is TGTGCCAGCAGCTTAGCGGCGGCGGATGGCTACACCTTC.